These 22 T cell receptor beta chains were sequenced from one sample in a study of cytotoxic CD8 clonotypes in ibrutinib-treated CLL. The data were produced by immunoSEQ multiplex PCR, yet TCRdb's version contains in-frame clones alone and is incomplete. Of around 310,000 clones listed, roughly 80% were seen once; the top ten hold more than 6%. The material was PBMCs, obtained before ibrutinib treatment. These receptors were obtained from a human donor with chronic lymphocytic leukemia.

The rearrangement joins TRBV29-1 to TRBJ1-1, with 8 bases lining up with TRBD1. The CDR3 is 18 residues long. From germline, CDR1 is SQVTM and CDR2 ANQGSEA. V was pared by 6 bases and J by 1 base, with 19 bases of the junction left unmatched. CDR3 protein: CSVKLIGGTGDPNTEAFF. The CDR3, as DNA: TGCAGCGTCAAACTGATAGGCGGGACAGGAGACCCGAACACTGAAGCTTTCTTT.

The gene calls are TRBV18 and TRBJ2-7; weak D call: TRBD1 (5 bases). V was shortened by 6 bases and J by 3 bases, with 15 bases between the two germline ends. Germline values: CDR1 KGHSH, CDR2 LQKENI. The CDR3 length is 14 residues. Here the CDR3 DNA reads TGTGCCAGCTCCCTGGACGAAGACAGCTACGAGCAGTACTTC. Translating gives CASSLDEDSYEQYF.

This clone was seen only a few times. J is TRBJ2-1 and V is TRBV10-3, with 8 bases identical to TRBD2. J was trimmed by 5 bases and V by 8 bases; bases with no gene match: 5. The CDR3 totals 13 residues. Germline V CDR1 and CDR2: ENHRY, SYGVKD. CDR3 protein: CAIRLAGNNEQFF. The CDR3 DNA is TGTGCCATCCGTTTAGCGGGGAACAATGAGCAGTTCTTC.

The rearrangement links TRBV5-4 to TRBJ2-1; 15 bases align to TRBD2. Germline CDR1 is SGHNT and CDR2 is YYREEE (reference sequence). CDR3 length: 19 amino acids. V was pared by 4 bases and J by 5 bases, with 13 bases of the junction left unmatched. Written as DNA, the CDR3 is TGTGCCAGCAGCCCTACTTGGACTAGCGGGAGGGCCCTTAACAATGAGCAGTTCTTC. This translates into CASSPTWTSGRALNNEQFF.

The V call is TRBV7-3, the J call TRBJ2-3, with 10 bases identical to TRBD2. Trimming at V came to 2 bases and at J to 3 bases, leaving 8 bases not matched to a gene. The CDR3 runs 17 residues. CDR1 and CDR2 (germline): SGHTA, FQGTGA. The CDR3 DNA follows: TGTGCCAGCAGCTTAGTGTCGGATAGCGGGAGGACAGATACGCAGTATTTT. Its protein product is CASSLVSDSGRTDTQYF.

V usage is TRBV7-9 and J usage is TRBJ2-7, with a tentative D call TRBD1 (6 bases). Germline V gives CDR1 SEHNR, CDR2 FQNEAQ (reference sequence). CDR3 length equals 14 residues. V lost 4 bases and J 3 bases, leaving 13 bases between the germline ends. The CDR3: CASSSPGHFYEQYF. The CDR3 DNA reads TGTGCCAGCAGCTCCCCGGGACACTTCTACGAGCAGTACTTC.

The count of this clone is one. The chain is built from TRBV11-2 and TRBJ2-7; 7 nucleotides line up with TRBD2. Germline V lookup: CDR1 SGHAT, CDR2 FQNNGV. The CDR3 has 15 amino acids. The ends lost 7 bases at V and 5 bases at J; junction bases unmatched: 14. The CDR3 is CASTPIAGDRNEQYF. CDR3 DNA sequence: TGTGCCAGCACCCCCATCGCGGGAGACCGGAACGAGCAGTACTTC.

This rearrangement joins TRBV10-3 to TRBJ1-4, with a tentative D call TRBD1 (5 bases). V gave up 0 bases and J gave up 8 bases, with 16 bases separating them. The germline V gene encodes CDR1 ENHRY and CDR2 SYGVKD. The CDR3 has 16 residues. The CDR3 DNA is TGTGCCATCAGTGAGTCGATCCTCCAGGGTGGGGAAAAACTGTTTTTT. Amino acids: CAISESILQGGEKLFF.

This chain links TRBV2 with TRBJ2-1, with unresolved D. The CDR3 runs to 15 residues. CDR1 and CDR2 from the germline V gene are SNHLY and FYNNEI. V dropped 6 bases and J dropped 2 bases, with 14 bases sitting between them. Written as DNA, the CDR3 is TGTGCCAGCAGGCCTGGGTATGCCACCTACAATGAGCAGTTCTTC. Amino acids: CASRPGYATYNEQFF.

The chain couples TRBV7-9 to TRBJ2-6; 9 nucleotides match TRBD1. J was trimmed by 4 bases and V by 6 bases; bases with no gene match: 4. This CDR3 region has 15 residues. From germline, CDR1 is SEHNR and CDR2 FQNEAQ (reference sequence). The CDR3 region is CASSWTGDGANVLTF. Written as DNA, the CDR3 is TGTGCCAGCAGTTGGACAGGGGACGGGGCCAACGTCCTGACTTTC.

The rearrangement uses TRBV28 and TRBJ2-7, with TRBD1 identical over 7 bases. CDR1 and CDR2 from the germline V gene are MDHEN and SYDVKM. The CDR3 has 16 amino acids. With 4 bases clipped from V and 1 base from J, the junction kept 10 bases outside the gene matches. CDR3: CASSSLPSTGSYEQYF. The CDR3 DNA sequence: TGTGCCAGCAGTTCCCTCCCGTCGACAGGGTCCTACGAGCAGTACTTC.

The chain is built from TRBV7-2 and TRBJ2-7, with 9 nucleotides matching TRBD1. Germline V lookup: CDR1 SGHTA, CDR2 FQGNSA. V gave up 2 bases and J gave up 6 bases; unmatched junction bases: 8. The CDR3 has 15 amino acids. The CDR3 nucleotides are TGTGCCAGCAGCTTATTTGGGGACAGGGACGGCGAGCAGTACTTC. It specifies CASSLFGDRDGEQYF.

The chain links TRBV23-1 to TRBJ2-2; unclear D gene. TRBV23-1 is designated an ORF whose function remains uncertain. CDR3 length: 13 amino acids. V was trimmed by 4 bases and J by 2 bases, leaving 5 bases between them. The CDR3 DNA is TGCGCCAGCAGTCCATGTAACACCGGGGAGCTGTTTTTT. Translating gives CASSPCNTGELFF.

The chain links TRBV7-2 to TRBJ1-1; 8 bases align to TRBD1. J gave up 2 bases and V 3 bases, and 2 bases lay outside the gene matches. Germline V gene lookup returns CDR1 SGHTA and CDR2 FQGNSA. The CDR3 sequence is 14 residues long. CDR3 DNA sequence: TGTGCCAGCAGCTTGGACAGGGAAAACACTGAAGCTTTCTTT. This translates into CASSLDRENTEAFF. Full variable domain (rest looked up from reference TRBV7-2 and TRBJ1-1): GAGVSQSPSNKVTEKGKDVELRCDPISGHTALYWYRQSLGQGLEFLIYFQGNSAPDKSGLPSDRFSAERTGGSVSTLTIQRTQQEDSAVYLCASSLDRENTEAFFGQGTRLTVV.

V usage is TRBV29-1 and J usage is TRBJ2-7; D is possibly TRBD1 (6 bases). Per the germline V gene, CDR1 is SQVTM and CDR2 is ANQGSEA. With 4 bases removed from V and 2 bases from J, the gap between germline ends came to 9 bases. There are 12 residues in the CDR3. The DNA for the CDR3 is TGCAGCGTTGGACGGACAGCCTACGAGCAGTACTTC. Amino acid sequence: CSVGRTAYEQYF.

This rearrangement joins TRBV7-8 to TRBJ2-1; 9 bases are a match to TRBD2. Germline-derived CDR1 and CDR2 are SGHVS and FQNEAQ. With V trimmed by 4 bases and J by 7 bases, 2 bases remained unmatched. The CDR3 extends over 13 amino acids. The DNA of the CDR3 is TGTGCCAGCAGCTCGGGACTAGCAAATGAGCAGTTCTTC. It encodes CASSSGLANEQFF.

The chain links TRBV28 to TRBJ2-5; D not certain. V was cut by 2 bases and J by 1 base, with 5 bases left in between. CDR1 is MDHEN and CDR2 is SYDVKM in the germline V gene. The CDR3 spans 13 residues. This CDR3 is CASSLPVQETQYF. CDR3 DNA: TGTGCCAGCAGTTTACCAGTCCAAGAGACCCAGTACTTC.

This rearrangement joins TRBV28 to TRBJ2-3; 10 bases map to TRBD1. The V gene end was trimmed by 6 bases and the J gene end by 5 bases; junction bases not matched to a gene: 8. The CDR3 totals 15 residues. Looked up from germline, CDR1 is MDHEN and CDR2 is SYDVKM. The CDR3 spells CASRAGTGERDTQYF. Here the CDR3 DNA reads TGTGCCAGCAGGGCCGGGACAGGGGAAAGAGATACGCAGTATTTT.

The rearrangement uses TRBV7-9 and TRBJ1-2, with a weak D call TRBD1 (5 bases). Germline lookup yields CDR1 SEHNR and CDR2 FQNEAQ (reference sequence). V was pared by 1 base and J by 4 bases, with 13 bases between. This CDR3 contains 15 residues. This chain's CDR3 is CASSLGERGTYGYTF. CDR3 DNA: TGTGCCAGCAGCTTAGGCGAGAGGGGCACCTATGGCTACACCTTC.

V usage is TRBV6-6 and J usage is TRBJ1-3; D is undetermined. The CDR3 contains 11 residues. Germline V CDR1 and CDR2: MNHNY, SVGAGI (reference sequence). With 6 bases removed from V and 4 bases from J, the gap between germline ends came to 4 bases. CDR3 protein: CASSKGNTIYF. The CDR3 DNA reads as TGTGCCAGCAGCAAAGGAAACACCATATATTTT.

This clone was observed a handful of times. V and J are TRBV5-1 and TRBJ1-5, with TRBD1 matching over 8 bases. The CDR3 length is 13 residues. The trim removed 3 bases at V and 4 bases at J, leaving 0 bases unmatched. CDR1 and CDR2 from the germline V gene are SGHRS and YFSETQ. DNA of the CDR3: TGCGCCAGCAGCTGGGACAGGAATCAGCCCCAGCATTTT. Its translation: CASSWDRNQPQHF. The complete variable domain, with remaining parts taken from reference TRBV5-1 and TRBJ1-5, reads KAGVTQTPRYLIKTRGQQVTLSCSPISGHRSVSWYQQTPGQGLQFLFEYFSETQRNKGNFPGRFSGRQFSNSRSEMNVSTLELGDSALYLCASSWDRNQPQHFGDGTRLSIL.

This clone was counted a single time. The chain combines TRBV6-1 with TRBJ1-5; the match to TRBD1 covers 7 bases. The germline V gene encodes CDR1 MNHNS and CDR2 SASEGT. The CDR3 runs 15 residues. V lost 4 bases to trimming and J lost 6 bases; unmatched junction nucleotides: 9. The CDR3 DNA follows: TGTGCCAGCAGTGCCCGAAGACAGGGTTCTCAGCCCCAGCATTTT. Amino acid sequence: CASSARRQGSQPQHF.